The clone carrying this T cell receptor (beta chain) was detected ten times or more. The data stem from a study of prognosis after radiotherapy for stage I lung cancer. The germline gives CDR1 LNHDA, CDR2 SQIVND (reference sequence). The V end was cut by 5 bases, the J end by 4 bases, with 15 bases between. The CDR3 is made up of 15 amino acids. CDR3 of TCR beta was amplified from genomic DNA via a two-round multiplex PCR. The authors ran first-round PCR with primers specific to each TRBV and TRBJ gene. TCRdb processed the multiplex PCR reads anew with MiXCR; each CDR3 protein has one entry. The profile shows 15,000 or so distinct CDR3 sequences, roughly 49% of them singletons.

This sample comprised PBMCs, obtained before or after stereotactic body radiation therapy (not recorded which). This chain joins TRBV19 and TRBJ2-1, with D maybe TRBD2 (6 bases). This clonotype was sampled from a donor aged 50 or older with non-small cell lung cancer. The CDR3 bases are TGTGCCAGTAGTCCCGGGGGAGCCCCGTACAATGAGCAGTTCTTC. It is translated as CASSPGGAPYNEQFF.